This T cell receptor beta chain was identified in a study of blood T cell repertoires in COVID-19. For the study at large: COVID-19 samples from acute and convalescent phases originated in the United States, Italy and Spain. T cells, B-cell-depleted T cells, or PBMCs provided the cDNA or gDNA that served as material.

The trim removed 6 bases at V and 7 bases at J, leaving 10 bases unmatched. Germline-derived CDR1 and CDR2 are LNHDA and SQIVND (reference sequence). The CDR3 totals 15 residues. Under the authors' procedure: Amplifying reference gene primers gave estimates of nucleated cell counts. Measured with immunoSEQ multiplex PCR; TCRdb has only the in-frame clones, and not every one. V and J calls and clone size follow that table, whereas D and trimming were derived from the DNA. The sample includes approximately 150,000 clones, about four fifths of them seen just once. A Seattle source enrolled patients during active infection and followed them longitudinally.

The clonotype originates from a man in his thirties or forties with COVID-19, enrolled during active disease. Source material: peripheral blood. The chain couples TRBV19 to TRBJ1-5, with 9 nucleotides matching TRBD1. The CDR3 nucleotides are TGTGCCAGTAGCCCGGGACAGGGTGCAGGGCAGCCCCAGCATTTT. It encodes CASSPGQGAGQPQHF.